These T cell receptor beta chains were read from a single sample in a study of shared clonotypes between healthy human individuals. The repertoire was sequenced with immunoSEQ multiplex PCR; TCRdb's copy has only in-frame clones and lacks some. The profile shows about 670,000 clones, 55% to 75% of them singletons. The sequencing sample was made of memory CD4+ T cells sorted from blood. These receptors all come from a woman between 25 and 40 years old in good health. Each CDR3 is given with its conserved first and last residue. The D gene is left open where the match is weak.

j_call: TRBJ2-3; v_call: TRBV6-6; d_call: NA; cdr3_length: 14; cdr3_aa: CASSRGQSTDTQYF
j_call: TRBJ2-7; v_call: TRBV19; d_call: NA; cdr3_length: 14; cdr3_aa: CASSIGGQNYEQYF
j_call: TRBJ2-7; v_call: TRBV7-8; d_call: TRBD2; cdr3_length: 15; cdr3_aa: CASSSERLAESEQYF
j_call: TRBJ2-7; v_call: TRBV6-5; d_call: TRBD2; cdr3_length: 15; cdr3_aa: CASSSWGGSTNEQYF
j_call: TRBJ1-1; v_call: TRBV7-2; d_call: NA; cdr3_length: 15; cdr3_aa: CASSGAPQENTEAFF
j_call: TRBJ1-1; v_call: TRBV9; d_call: NA; cdr3_length: 14; cdr3_aa: CASSARQENTEAFF
j_call: TRBJ2-3; v_call: TRBV4-1; d_call: TRBD2; cdr3_length: 15; cdr3_aa: CASSSTSGNTDTQYF
j_call: TRBJ2-3; v_call: TRBV13; d_call: TRBD2; cdr3_length: 15; cdr3_aa: CASSLNGRAADTQYF
j_call: TRBJ2-5; v_call: TRBV9; d_call: NA; cdr3_length: 15; cdr3_aa: CASSVASWGLQTQYF
j_call: TRBJ2-5; v_call: TRBV2; d_call: NA; cdr3_length: 12; cdr3_aa: CASRNTEETQYF
j_call: TRBJ1-5; v_call: TRBV6-1; d_call: NA; cdr3_length: 15; cdr3_aa: CASSEEQGWHQPQHF
j_call: TRBJ2-3; v_call: TRBV28; d_call: NA; cdr3_length: 13; cdr3_aa: CATAEGGADTQYF
j_call: TRBJ2-7; v_call: TRBV5-1; d_call: NA; cdr3_length: 13; cdr3_aa: CASSEDGAREQYF
j_call: TRBJ1-1; v_call: TRBV19; d_call: NA; cdr3_length: 13; cdr3_aa: CASSRAGNTEAFF
j_call: TRBJ2-7; v_call: TRBV18; d_call: TRBD1; cdr3_length: 16; cdr3_aa: CASSPVDGRGSYEQYF
j_call: TRBJ2-7; v_call: TRBV7-6; d_call: NA; cdr3_length: 14; cdr3_aa: CASSPTSYSYEQYF
j_call: TRBJ2-1; v_call: TRBV18; d_call: TRBD2; cdr3_length: 13; cdr3_aa: CASSPLAGAEQFF
j_call: TRBJ1-1; v_call: TRBV13; d_call: NA; cdr3_length: 13; cdr3_aa: CASSSRRGTEAFF
j_call: TRBJ2-1; v_call: TRBV5-1; d_call: NA; cdr3_length: 15; cdr3_aa: CASSLSSGSYNEQFF
j_call: TRBJ2-1; v_call: TRBV19; d_call: TRBD2; cdr3_length: 16; cdr3_aa: CASRDLAGGYYNEQFF
j_call: TRBJ1-1; v_call: TRBV6-1; d_call: NA; cdr3_length: 14; cdr3_aa: CASSNLWGETEAFF
j_call: TRBJ2-7; v_call: TRBV5-4; d_call: NA; cdr3_length: 12; cdr3_aa: CASSLEGYEQYF
j_call: TRBJ2-2; v_call: TRBV30; d_call: NA; cdr3_length: 13; cdr3_aa: CASSRGNTGELFF
j_call: TRBJ2-5; v_call: TRBV2; d_call: NA; cdr3_length: 11; cdr3_aa: CASSGGKTQYF
j_call: TRBJ2-5; v_call: TRBV6-6; d_call: NA; cdr3_length: 14; cdr3_aa: CATGPPGGQETQYF
j_call: TRBJ1-3; v_call: TRBV2; d_call: NA; cdr3_length: 13; cdr3_aa: CASSEEGGNTIYF
j_call: TRBJ2-2; v_call: TRBV11-2; d_call: NA; cdr3_length: 16; cdr3_aa: CASSPQWGSGDGELFF
j_call: TRBJ2-1; v_call: TRBV30; d_call: TRBD2; cdr3_length: 12; cdr3_aa: CAWGTSGGLEFF
j_call: TRBJ1-1; v_call: TRBV28; d_call: NA; cdr3_length: 14; cdr3_aa: CASSLGRANTEAFF
j_call: TRBJ2-1; v_call: TRBV28; d_call: TRBD1; cdr3_length: 14; cdr3_aa: CASSLLDREHEQFF
j_call: TRBJ1-2; v_call: TRBV11-2; d_call: TRBD1; cdr3_length: 15; cdr3_aa: CASGAHPTGGVGYTF
j_call: TRBJ2-1; v_call: TRBV19; d_call: TRBD2; cdr3_length: 15; cdr3_aa: CASSMSGSSYNEQFF
j_call: TRBJ2-7; v_call: TRBV11-1; d_call: NA; cdr3_length: 14; cdr3_aa: CASSSNRGKYEQYF
j_call: TRBJ1-2; v_call: TRBV9; d_call: TRBD1; cdr3_length: 14; cdr3_aa: CASSGGTAPYGYTF